Shown below are 4 T cell receptor beta chains from a single sample sequenced in a study of Graves' ophthalmopathy and Graves' hyperthyroidism. The sequenced template was RNA, covering the TCR beta CDR3 region. Investigators did first-round RT-PCR with HTBI primers, then second-round multiplex PCR. TCRdb independently ran MiXCR on the multiplex PCR reads; one entry per CDR3 protein. The repertoire includes about 220,000 distinct CDR3 sequences, around a fifth of them detected once, and around 45% sits in the top ten. Sequenced input: peripheral blood. The receptors were gathered from a woman in her forties or fifties with Graves' ophthalmopathy.

Details on this clonotype: Mismatch with germline at one junction end may stem from a read error. The CDR3 coding sequence is TGCGCCAGCGGGGGTGGACATCGGAGCACTGAAGCTTTCTTT. Translated: CASGGGHRSTEAFF. J is TRBJ1-1 and V is TRBV6-1; the D gene is possibly TRBD1 (5 bases). The CDR3 is 14 residues long. The germline gives CDR1 MNHNS, CDR2 SASEGT.

This clonotype was picked up many times. The genes are TRBV29-1 and TRBJ1-2; tentative D call: TRBD1 (5 bases). The CDR3 sequence is 13 residues long. In germline, CDR1 is SQVTM, CDR2 ANQGSEA. V lost 0 bases to trimming and J lost 8 bases, with 13 bases between them. In DNA, the CDR3 is TGCAGCGTTGAAGAGTTGGGGGGGGTCGGCTACACCTTC. As protein: CSVEELGGVGYTF.

The rearrangement links TRBV28 to TRBJ1-1; tentatively, D is TRBD1 (5 bases). This CDR3 has 16 residues. CDR1 MDHEN and CDR2 SYDVKM come from the germline V gene. V lost 6 bases and J 3 bases, leaving 20 bases between the germline ends. CDR3 sequence (DNA): TGTGCCAGCAGCCGGATGTGGGGGAAAGGGGACACTGAAGCTTTCTTT. As protein: CASSRMWGKGDTEAFF.

This clonotype occurred many times. The chain employs TRBV19 and TRBJ1-5; TRBD1 agrees at 10 bases. The CDR3 has 17 amino acids. Germline CDR1 reads LNHDA; CDR2 reads SQIVND (reference sequence). J was trimmed by 1 base and V by 6 bases; bases with no gene match: 9. The CDR3 reads CASRPTGGAYSNQPQHF. The CDR3 nucleotides are TGTGCCAGTAGACCGACAGGGGGCGCGTACAGCAATCAGCCCCAGCATTTT.